This is a list of T cell receptor beta chains from one sample in a study of human T cells and chemical hapten exposure. TCRdb processed the RACE reads anew with MiXCR; each CDR3 protein has one entry. The repertoire includes around 65,000 distinct CDR3 sequences, roughly 6.6% of them detected once, and 3% to 4% sits in the top ten. Sequenced: whole blood. These TCRs come from a female donor in good health. Some clones in this sample may be carry-over from other donors' samples. Both conserved end residues are part of each CDR3. The order of the fields is V gene, D gene, J gene, clone size, CDR3 protein, CDR3 DNA. D genes are given only for firm matches. Some rows mark clone size as missing; the rest say once, few, many or name a class of expanded clone.

TRBV5-1	NA	TRBJ1-1	many	CASSAGSGDTEAFF	TGCGCCAGCAGCGCAGGGTCGGGGGACACTGAAGCTTTCTTT
TRBV12-3/TRBV12-4	NA	TRBJ2-6	NA	CASSHYSGANVLTF	TGTGCCAGCAGTCACTATTCTGGGGCCAACGTCCTGACTTTC
TRBV27	TRBD2	TRBJ2-2	NA	CASSLSRTSGSVGELFF	TGTGCCAGCAGTTTATCCCGGACTAGCGGGAGTGTCGGGGAGCTGTTTTTT
TRBV6-1	NA	TRBJ2-7	many	CASSEGFSTGDEQYF	TGTGCCAGCAGTGAAGGCTTCTCTACGGGGGACGAGCAGTACTTC
TRBV7-8	NA	TRBJ1-4	many	CASSRIQRATNEKLFF	TGTGCCAGCAGCCGTATCCAACGGGCAACTAATGAAAAACTGTTTTTT
TRBV5-1	TRBD2	TRBJ2-7	many	CASSSGLAMNEQYF	TGCGCCAGCAGCTCGGGACTAGCGATGAACGAGCAGTACTTC
TRBV12-3/TRBV12-4	TRBD2	TRBJ2-1	many	CASGNPGLAGNEQFF	TGTGCCAGCGGCAATCCGGGACTAGCGGGAAATGAGCAGTTCTTC
TRBV11-2	TRBD1	TRBJ2-3	medium-sized	CASSLTGYRTDTQYF	TGTGCCAGCAGCTTGACAGGGTATAGGACAGATACGCAGTATTTT
TRBV29-1	NA	TRBJ2-5	many	CSVEVDGGTQYF	TGCAGCGTTGAAGTAGACGGAGGGACCCAGTACTTC
TRBV20-1	TRBD1	TRBJ2-3	NA	CSARLGGQDTQYF	TGCAGTGCTAGGTTAGGGGGCCAAGATACGCAGTATTTT
TRBV7-9	NA	TRBJ2-3	NA	CASSSADTQYF	TGTGCCAGCAGCTCCGCAGATACGCAGTATTTT
TRBV10-3	TRBD2	TRBJ2-1	many	CAISESTGRANEQFF	TGTGCCATCAGTGAGTCCACCGGGAGGGCCAATGAGCAGTTCTTC
TRBV20-1	TRBD1	TRBJ1-4	many	CSARELPGGNEKLFF	TGCAGTGCCAGGGAGCTCCCAGGGGGTAATGAAAAACTGTTTTTT